A selection of T cell receptor beta chains follows, all from one sample in a study of cytomegalovirus exposure and HLA in healthy donors. This table comes from immunoSEQ multiplex PCR, and its TCRdb copy is limited to in-frame clones, with some not included. The sample carries about 190,000 clones, 65% to 75% recorded once. Material: PBMCs. These receptors were collected from a man aged 25 to 45 in good health and CMV-seropositive. The CDR3 runs from the conserved cysteine through the conserved F or W. Each record gives: CDR3 length, clone size, D gene, V gene, J gene, CDR3 DNA, CDR3 protein. The D gene is left open where the match is weak. Clone sizes are given selectively: once, few, many, or a class where the clone is expanded.

13,.,.,TRBV5-1,TRBJ1-2,TGCGCCAGCAGCTTGCAGGGGTCCGATGGCTACACCTTC,CASSLQGSDGYTF
14,.,.,TRBV9,TRBJ2-1,TGTGCCAGCAGCGTAGCTCGGGACTACAATGAGCAGTTCTTC,CASSVARDYNEQFF
16,.,TRBD1,TRBV4-3,TRBJ2-7,TGCGCCAGCAGCCAAGATCCGGGACAGTCAGCAGACGAGCAGTACTTC,CASSQDPGQSADEQYF
14,.,.,TRBV7-2,TRBJ1-5,TGTGCCAGCAGCTTACGGGGGGCTCACGGGCCCCAGCATTTT,CASSLRGAHGPQHF
14,.,.,TRBV7-9,TRBJ2-7,TGTGCCAGCAGCCGGTCTACCGTCGACTACGAGCAGTACTTC,CASSRSTVDYEQYF
15,.,.,TRBV5-1,TRBJ1-5,TGCGCCAGCAGCTTGGATCCGCTGACGGGGGGTTCCCAGCATTTT,CASSLDPLTGGSQHF
14,.,.,TRBV29-1,TRBJ2-3,TGCAGCGTTGAAGGAGCCGTCAGGGAAGATACGCAGTATTTT,CSVEGAVREDTQYF
15,once,.,TRBV9,TRBJ1-1,TGTGCCAGCAGCGTAGATGCGGCAGGGGACACTGAAGCTTTCTTT,CASSVDAAGDTEAFF
13,few,.,TRBV5-5,TRBJ1-1,TGTGCCAGCAGCTTGGTTCGAGAAACTGAAGCTTTCTTT,CASSLVRETEAFF
14,few,.,TRBV6-5,TRBJ2-3,TGTGCCAGCAGTTACTCGGAAGGGGTAAATACGCAGTATTTT,CASSYSEGVNTQYF
15,.,.,TRBV6-5,TRBJ2-7,TGTGCCAGCAGTTACACCGGGACAAAGAATTACGAGCAGTACTTC,CASSYTGTKNYEQYF
15,.,TRBD1,TRBV4-3,TRBJ2-7,TGCGCCAGCAGCCAAGGACAGGGGGGACCCTACGAGCAGTACTTC,CASSQGQGGPYEQYF
15,.,TRBD2,TRBV6-5,TRBJ2-1,TGTGCCAGCAGTTACTCTCGACTAGCGGGAGGGGAGCAGTTCTTC,CASSYSRLAGGEQFF
11,.,.,TRBV29-1,TRBJ1-3,TGCAGCGTCCTCTCTGGAAACACCATATATTTT,CSVLSGNTIYF
15,few,.,TRBV5-4,TRBJ1-1,TGTGCCAGCAGCCCAGCCGGACAGTTTAACACTGAAGCTTTCTTT,CASSPAGQFNTEAFF
15,.,.,TRBV15,TRBJ1-5,TGTGCCACCAGCAGACCTAAAGGGGGCAATCAGCCCCAGCATTTT,CATSRPKGGNQPQHF
12,.,.,TRBV6-1,TRBJ1-5,TGTGCCAGCAGCGGGAAGAATCAGCCCCAGCATTTT,CASSGKNQPQHF
17,few,TRBD1,TRBV27,TRBJ2-6,TGTGCCAGCAGTTTCGTACAGGGGGCACCTGGGGCCAACGTCCTGACTTTC,CASSFVQGAPGANVLTF
14,.,TRBD1,TRBV30,TRBJ2-7,TGTGCCTGGAGTGAGGGGCAGGGGGCGGACGAGCAGTACTTC,CAWSEGQGADEQYF
16,.,.,TRBV5-4,TRBJ1-6,TGTGCCAGCAGCTCGGGCAGGGGTTCCTATAATTCACCCCTCCACTTT,CASSSGRGSYNSPLHF
14,few,TRBD1,TRBV6-6,TRBJ2-7,TGTGCCAGCAGTCTCCTGACACAGGGGGGCGAGCAGTACTTC,CASSLLTQGGEQYF
17,.,TRBD1,TRBV10-3,TRBJ2-7,TGTGCCATCAGGGGACCAGGGGGCTCAACCCATACCTACGAGCAGTACTTC,CAIRGPGGSTHTYEQYF
13,.,.,TRBV7-6,TRBJ1-1,TGTGCCAGCAGCTTAGAAGGGGACACTGAAGCTTTCTTT,CASSLEGDTEAFF
16,.,.,TRBV7-9,TRBJ2-1,TGTGCCAGCAGCTGGCGACAGGACAATATCTACAATGAGCAGTTCTTC,CASSWRQDNIYNEQFF
14,once,.,TRBV10-3,TRBJ2-2,TGTGCCATCAGTGAGTCCAGGGGTCCCGGGGAGCTGTTTTTT,CAISESRGPGELFF
14,.,.,TRBV7-9,TRBJ2-5,TGTGCCAGCAGCCCACTGGCCCGAGGGGAGACCCAGTACTTC,CASSPLARGETQYF
16,once,TRBD1,TRBV5-1,TRBJ1-2,TGCGCCAGCAGCATGTGGACAGGGGGAACTAACTATGGCTACACCTTC,CASSMWTGGTNYGYTF
13,.,.,TRBV7-7,TRBJ2-2,TGTGCTAGCAGCGTAACCGGGGGAGGGGAGCTGTTTTTT,CASSVTGGGELFF
14,.,.,TRBV28,TRBJ1-4,TGTGCCAGCCGACCGGGGGGGTTTAATGAAAAACTGTTTTTT,CASRPGGFNEKLFF
15,.,TRBD2,TRBV7-9,TRBJ2-3,TGTGCCAGCAGCCCACCGGGACTAGAGACAGATACGCAGTATTTT,CASSPPGLETDTQYF
17,.,TRBD1,TRBV2,TRBJ1-4,TGTGCCAGCAACTTCCACAGGGGGCTCGCAACTAATGAAAAACTGTTTTTT,CASNFHRGLATNEKLFF
16,.,.,TRBV6-8,TRBJ2-7,TGTGCCAGCAGCGCGAGGGGGATAGCGGGTGCCTACGAGCAGTACTTC,CASSARGIAGAYEQYF
19,.,.,TRBV4-3,TRBJ2-1,TGCGCCAGCAGCCAAGATACTCCCCACAGCCTGAGCTCCTACAATGAGCAGTTCTTC,CASSQDTPHSLSSYNEQFF
16,.,TRBD1,TRBV4-1,TRBJ1-1,TGCGCCAGCAGCCAAGTCCTAAGGGACAGGGAGGCTGAAGCTTTCTTT,CASSQVLRDREAEAFF
15,.,.,TRBV6-5,TRBJ2-2,TGTGCCAGCAGGCTCGGGACATTAAACACCGGGGAGCTGTTTTTT,CASRLGTLNTGELFF
17,.,TRBD2,TRBV19,TRBJ2-1,TGTGCCAGTAGTATAGGGGGCCGGCTAGCGGGAGGCGATGAGCAGTTCTTC,CASSIGGRLAGGDEQFF
15,.,.,TRBV27,TRBJ2-7,TGTGCCAGCAGCCCCATCCGGACAGCCTCCTACGAGCAGTACTTC,CASSPIRTASYEQYF
12,.,TRBD2,TRBV4-3,TRBJ2-7,TGCGCCAGCAGCCCGGGAGGTTACGAGCAGTACTTC,CASSPGGYEQYF
12,few,.,TRBV6-6,TRBJ2-7,TGTGCCAGCCGTTACTCGACTACCGAGCAGTACTTC,CASRYSTTEQYF
15,.,TRBD1,TRBV6-1,TRBJ1-5,TGTGCCAGCAGCCCGGGACAGTCAGGCAATCAGCCCCAGCATTTT,CASSPGQSGNQPQHF
13,few,TRBD2,TRBV4-3,TRBJ2-7,TGCGCCAGCAGCCAAGATTGGCGGGGGGACCTGAACTTC,CASSQDWRGDLNF
13,.,.,TRBV13,TRBJ2-7,TGTGCCAGCAGCCTATGGAAGGGGGACGAGCAGTACTTC,CASSLWKGDEQYF
16,.,TRBD1,TRBV6-1,TRBJ1-2,TGTGCCAGCAGTGAACCAGGGGGCAGAAGAGGCTATGGCTACACCTTC,CASSEPGGRRGYGYTF
14,.,.,TRBV5-5,TRBJ1-1,TGTGCCAGCAGCCCGCAGGGAGGGGGCACTGAAGCTTTCTTT,CASSPQGGGTEAFF
14,.,.,TRBV28,TRBJ1-5,TGTGCCAGCAGTTTAGGGCAGCGCAATCAGCCCCAGCATTTT,CASSLGQRNQPQHF
14,.,TRBD1,TRBV19,TRBJ2-7,TGTGCCAGTAGTATGGGGACAGGGAGGTACGAGCAGTACTTC,CASSMGTGRYEQYF
16,.,TRBD1,TRBV7-9,TRBJ2-7,TGTGCCAGCAGCTTGGGGACAGGGTCTTCCTCCTACGAGCAGTACTTC,CASSLGTGSSSYEQYF
14,.,TRBD1,TRBV5-6,TRBJ1-2,TGTGCCAGCAGCTCAAGGACAGGCGGGTATGGCTACACCTTC,CASSSRTGGYGYTF
15,.,.,TRBV18,TRBJ2-7,TGTGCCAGCTCACCCGGGGTGTATGAGGCCTACGAGCAGTACTTC,CASSPGVYEAYEQYF
12,.,TRBD1,TRBV18,TRBJ2-7,TGTGCCAGCTCAGGACAGGGGGACGAGCAGTACTTC,CASSGQGDEQYF
14,.,TRBD2,TRBV2,TRBJ2-3,TGTGCCAGCAGCTTTAGCGGGAGCACAGATACGCAGTATTTT,CASSFSGSTDTQYF
15,.,.,TRBV10-3,TRBJ2-7,TGTGCCATCAGTGAAGGCGGGACGCTTACCTACGAGCAGTACTTC,CAISEGGTLTYEQYF
13,.,TRBD1,TRBV10-1,TRBJ2-1,TGCGCCACTACCGGGACAGGGTATAATGAGCAGTTCTTC,CATTGTGYNEQFF
11,.,.,TRBV30,TRBJ2-4,TGTGCCGGCTTAGCCAAAAACATTCAGTACTTC,CAGLAKNIQYF
16,.,.,TRBV5-4,TRBJ1-4,TGTGCCAGCAGCCAACCGCCATCAGGGGATGGTGAAAAACTGTTTTTT,CASSQPPSGDGEKLFF
15,.,TRBD1,TRBV6-6,TRBJ1-2,TGTGCCAGCAGTTACTCGAGGACAGGGGAGGATGGCTACACCTTC,CASSYSRTGEDGYTF
12,few,.,TRBV30,TRBJ1-1,TGTGCCTGGAGCAACGGGGACACTGAAGCTTTCTTT,CAWSNGDTEAFF
13,.,.,TRBV7-8,TRBJ2-1,TGTGCCAGCGAGCCAGGAACCGACAATGAGCAGTTCTTC,CASEPGTDNEQFF
14,.,TRBD2,TRBV5-6,TRBJ2-5,TGTGCCAGCAGCCCCGGGACTATCCAAGAGACCCAGTACTTC,CASSPGTIQETQYF